The entry below gives a single T cell receptor beta chain sequence along with its context. V lost 9 bases and J lost 3; bases outside the gene matches: 5. This CDR3 has 13 amino acids. Germline loops: CDR1 MGHDK, CDR2 SYGVNS. This entry is derived from a study of blood T cell repertoires in COVID-19. Study summary: Sites across the United States, Italy and Spain contributed samples from acute and convalescent COVID-19. Sources were T cells, B-cell-depleted T cells, or PBMCs; the material itself was cDNA or gDNA.

Only in-frame clones appear in the TCRdb table, and some are missing; sequencing was by immunoSEQ multiplex PCR. Of approximately 150,000 clones in the sample, about 86% were seen once. This sequence joins TRBV25-1 and TRBJ1-5, with 7 nucleotides matching TRBD1. The sequenced sample was PBMCs or T cells enriched from blood (not recorded which). The sequence derives from a man in his forties or fifties with acute COVID-19. DNA of the CDR3: TGTGCCAGTGCCGGGACAGTCAATCAGCCCCAGCATTTT. It encodes CASAGTVNQPQHF.